This TCR beta chain was obtained from a study of vaccination and CD4 T cells after COVID-19. This clonotype was seen a handful of times. Antigen unknown. The CDR3 is made up of 13 amino acids. Germline V lookup: CDR1 SEHNR, CDR2 FQNEAQ (reference sequence). The V gene lost 5 bases and the J gene lost 4 bases, with 10 bases spanning the gap. The treatment here: roughly ten-day PBMC culture with coronavirus spike peptide pools or control peptides (ViraFEST assay). One should note that the unexposed donor's CD4+ T cells were collected before the COVID-19 pandemic (2011-2018). ViraFEST grew antigen-specific T cells using peptide pools, then sequenced TCRs. The Oncomine TCR Beta short-read assay was applied to DNA of cultured CD4+ T cells. DNA came from CD4+ T cells after culture. A single record per CDR3 protein comes from TCRdb applying MiXCR to the PCR reads. Of 7,000 to 9,500 distinct CDR3 sequences in the sample, under 40% are singletons; the top ten hold roughly an eighth.

The chain uses TRBV7-9 and TRBJ2-3, with D perhaps TRBD2 (5 bases). Sequencing used CD4+ T cells from blood, cultured in vitro. This receptor was identified in a human donor in good health. The CDR3 loop is CASSPRGPDTQYF. For the CDR3, the DNA is TGTGCCAGCAGCCCTCGCGGGCCAGATACGCAGTATTTT. Full variable domain (rest looked up from reference TRBV7-9 and TRBJ2-3): DTGVSQNPRHKITKRGQNVTFRCDPISEHNRLYWYRQTLGQGPEFLTYFQNEAQLEKSRLLSDRFSAERPKGSFSTLEIQRTEQGDSAMYLCASSPRGPDTQYFGPGTRLTVL.